This T cell receptor beta chain was found in a study of OX40 agonist ivuxolimab in advanced cancers. Study-wide context: With a range of roughly 23 to 85, age averaged roughly 60 years, and 65% to 85% were male.

The germline V gene encodes CDR1 SGDLS and CDR2 YYNGEE. The CDR3 runs 13 residues. Trimming shortened V by 4 bases and J by 7 bases, and 14 bases separated the two germline ends. The protocol was immunoSEQ multiplex PCR, while the TCRdb copy is restricted to in-frame clones and leaves out a portion. The table includes 7,000 to 9,000 clones, approximately 90% detected once. The sample consisted of CD4+ or CD8+ T cells sorted from blood, taken in a trial of the OX40 agonist ivuxolimab. The chain combines TRBV9 with TRBJ1-1; the D gene is possibly TRBD1 (5 bases). The receptor's source is an adult with an advanced solid tumor such as melanoma, head and neck, liver or kidney cancer. In DNA form, the CDR3 reads TGTGCCAGCAGCCGGGCCCCGGGACTTGAAGCTTTCTTT. Amino acid sequence: CASSRAPGLEAFF.